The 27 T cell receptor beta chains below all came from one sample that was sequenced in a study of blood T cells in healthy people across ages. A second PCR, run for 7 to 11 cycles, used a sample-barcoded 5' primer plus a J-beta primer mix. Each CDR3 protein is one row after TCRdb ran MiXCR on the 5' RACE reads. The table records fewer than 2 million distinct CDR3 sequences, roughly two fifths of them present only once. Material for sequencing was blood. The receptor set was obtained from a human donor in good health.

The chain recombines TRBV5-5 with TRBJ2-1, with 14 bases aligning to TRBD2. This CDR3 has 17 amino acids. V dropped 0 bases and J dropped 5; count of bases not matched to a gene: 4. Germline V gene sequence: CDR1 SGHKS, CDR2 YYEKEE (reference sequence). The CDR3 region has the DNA TGTGCCAGCAGCTTGGAAGGGACTAGCGGGGGTAACAATGAGCAGTTCTTC. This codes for CASSLEGTSGGNNEQFF.

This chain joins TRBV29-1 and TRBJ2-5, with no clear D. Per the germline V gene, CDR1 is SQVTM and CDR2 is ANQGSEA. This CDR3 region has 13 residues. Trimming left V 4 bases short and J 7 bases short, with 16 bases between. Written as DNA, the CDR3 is TGCAGCGTTGTAGGCGCAGTGGCAGTGACCCAGTACTTC. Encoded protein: CSVVGAVAVTQYF.

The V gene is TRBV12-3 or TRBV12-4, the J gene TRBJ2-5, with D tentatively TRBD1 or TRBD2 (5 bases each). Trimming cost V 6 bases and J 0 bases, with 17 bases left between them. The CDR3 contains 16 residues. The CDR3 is CASSLGPDPYQETQYF. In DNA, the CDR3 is TGTGCCAGCAGCCTGGGACCAGACCCGTACCAAGAGACCCAGTACTTC.

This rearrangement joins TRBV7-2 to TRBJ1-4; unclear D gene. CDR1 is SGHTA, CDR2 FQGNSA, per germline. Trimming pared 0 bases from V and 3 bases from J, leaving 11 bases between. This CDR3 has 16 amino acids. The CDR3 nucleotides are TGTGCCAGCAGCTTAGCGCAAGGGCCGGCTAATGAAAAACTGTTTTTT. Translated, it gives CASSLAQGPANEKLFF.

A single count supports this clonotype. CDR3 sequence (DNA): TGTGCCAGCAGTTCTCGACCGGGACAGGAAGCTTTCTTT. Its translation is CASSSRPGQEAFF. V usage is TRBV13 and J usage is TRBJ1-1; TRBD1 matches at 7 bases. Losses at the gene ends were 6 bases for V and 8 bases for J; bases not matched to a gene: 9. Germline V gene lookup returns CDR1 PRHDT and CDR2 FYEKMQ (reference sequence). The CDR3 spans 13 residues.

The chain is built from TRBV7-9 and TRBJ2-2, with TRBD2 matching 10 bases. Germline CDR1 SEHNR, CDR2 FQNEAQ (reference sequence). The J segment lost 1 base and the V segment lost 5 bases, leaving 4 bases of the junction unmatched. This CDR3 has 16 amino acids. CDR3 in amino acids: CASSARLAGNTGELFF. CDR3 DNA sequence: TGTGCCAGCAGCGCCCGACTAGCGGGGAACACCGGGGAGCTGTTTTTT.

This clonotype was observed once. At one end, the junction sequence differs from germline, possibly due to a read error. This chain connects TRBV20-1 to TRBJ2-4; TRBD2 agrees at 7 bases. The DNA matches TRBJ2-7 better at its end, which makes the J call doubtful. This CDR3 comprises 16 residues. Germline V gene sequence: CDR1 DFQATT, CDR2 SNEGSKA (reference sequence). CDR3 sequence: CGAVQRRGLPTYEQYF. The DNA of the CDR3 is TGCGGTGCGGTTCAACGAAGGGGACTACCTACCTACGAGCAGTACTTC.

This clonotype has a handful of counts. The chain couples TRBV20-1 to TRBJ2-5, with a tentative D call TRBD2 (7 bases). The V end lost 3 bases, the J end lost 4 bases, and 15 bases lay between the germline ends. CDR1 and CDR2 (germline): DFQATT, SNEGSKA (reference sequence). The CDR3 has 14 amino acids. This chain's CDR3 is CSARRGGALETQYF. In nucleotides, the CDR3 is TGCAGTGCTAGGAGGGGGGGGGCCTTAGAGACCCAGTACTTC.

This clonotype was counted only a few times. The CDR3 sequence is CASSYSPGSGHEQYF. In DNA form, the CDR3 reads TGTGCCAGCAGTTACTCACCAGGGTCAGGGCACGAGCAGTACTTC. The chain couples TRBV6-5 to TRBJ2-7; D is perhaps TRBD1 (5 bases). CDR3 length: 15 residues. V shed 0 bases and J shed 5 bases, with 14 bases lying between them. Germline values: CDR1 MNHEY, CDR2 SVGAGI.

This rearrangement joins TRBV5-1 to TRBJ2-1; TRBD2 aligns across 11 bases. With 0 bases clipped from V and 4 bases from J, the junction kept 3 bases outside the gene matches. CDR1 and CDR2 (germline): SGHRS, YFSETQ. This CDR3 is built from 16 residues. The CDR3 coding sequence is TGCGCCAGCAGCTTGGAGGGACTAGCGGCATACAATGAGCAGTTCTTC. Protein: CASSLEGLAAYNEQFF.

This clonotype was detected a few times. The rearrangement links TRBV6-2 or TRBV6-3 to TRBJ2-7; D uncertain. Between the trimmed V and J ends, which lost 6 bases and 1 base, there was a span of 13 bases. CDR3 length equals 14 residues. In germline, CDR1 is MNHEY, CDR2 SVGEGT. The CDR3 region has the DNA TGTGCCAGCAGCCTCGAACTTCTATCCTACGAGCAGTACTTC. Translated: CASSLELLSYEQYF.

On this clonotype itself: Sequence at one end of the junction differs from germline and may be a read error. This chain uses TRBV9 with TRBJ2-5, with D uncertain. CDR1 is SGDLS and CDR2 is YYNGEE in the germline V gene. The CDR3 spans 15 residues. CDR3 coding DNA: TGTGCCTGCAGCGTAGGTCACGCCGGTGGGGAGACCCAGTACTTC. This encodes CACSVGHAGGETQYF.

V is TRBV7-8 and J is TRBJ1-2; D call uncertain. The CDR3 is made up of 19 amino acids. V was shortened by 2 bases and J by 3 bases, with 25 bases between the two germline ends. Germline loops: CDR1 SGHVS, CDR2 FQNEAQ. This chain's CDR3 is CASSLPETVIVGNDYGYTF. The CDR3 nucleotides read TGTGCCAGCAGCTTACCTGAAACAGTGATAGTAGGAAACGACTATGGCTACACCTTC.

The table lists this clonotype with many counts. CDR3 nucleotides: TGTGCCAGCAGTTTCCGTGCGGAGACCCAGTACTTC. Amino acid sequence: CASSFRAETQYF. V gene TRBV7-2 combines with J gene TRBJ2-5; D gene unclear. The CDR3 is 12 amino acids. Trimming took 6 bases from V and 5 from J, leaving 10 bases between them. The germline V gene has CDR1 SGHTA and CDR2 FQGNSA.

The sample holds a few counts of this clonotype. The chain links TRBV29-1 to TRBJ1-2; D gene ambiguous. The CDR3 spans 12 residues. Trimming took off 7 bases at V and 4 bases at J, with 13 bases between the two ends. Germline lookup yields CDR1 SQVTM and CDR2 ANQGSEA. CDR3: CSATDGTYGYTF. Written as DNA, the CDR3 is TGCAGCGCCACGGACGGAACCTATGGCTACACCTTC.

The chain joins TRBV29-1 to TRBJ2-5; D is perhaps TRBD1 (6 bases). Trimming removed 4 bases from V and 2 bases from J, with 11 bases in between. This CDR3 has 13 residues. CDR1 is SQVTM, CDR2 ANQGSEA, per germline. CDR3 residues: CSVGRDIQETQYF. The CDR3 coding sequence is TGCAGCGTTGGCCGGGACATACAAGAGACCCAGTACTTC.

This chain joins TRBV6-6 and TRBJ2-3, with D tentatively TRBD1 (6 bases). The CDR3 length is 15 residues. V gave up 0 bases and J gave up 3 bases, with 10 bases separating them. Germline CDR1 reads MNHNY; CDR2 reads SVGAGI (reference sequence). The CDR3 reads CASSYSPRGTDTQYF. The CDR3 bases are TGTGCCAGCAGTTACTCGCCCAGGGGTACAGATACGCAGTATTTT.

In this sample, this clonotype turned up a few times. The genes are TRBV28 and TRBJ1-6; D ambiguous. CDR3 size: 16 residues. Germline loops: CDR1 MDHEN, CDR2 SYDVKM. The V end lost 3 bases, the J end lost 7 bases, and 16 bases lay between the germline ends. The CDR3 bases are TGTGCCAGCAGTTTTATCCCCACGCGGAACAATTCACCCCTCCACTTT. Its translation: CASSFIPTRNNSPLHF.

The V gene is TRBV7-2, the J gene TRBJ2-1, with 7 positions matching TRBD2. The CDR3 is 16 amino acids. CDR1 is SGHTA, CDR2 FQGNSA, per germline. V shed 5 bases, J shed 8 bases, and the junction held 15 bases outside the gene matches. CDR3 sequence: CASSAQLARTIDEQFF. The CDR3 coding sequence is TGTGCCAGCAGCGCACAACTAGCGCGGACTATCGATGAGCAGTTCTTC. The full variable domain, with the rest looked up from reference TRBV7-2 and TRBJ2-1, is GAGVSQSPSNKVTEKGKDVELRCDPISGHTALYWYRQSLGQGLEFLIYFQGNSAPDKSGLPSDRFSAERTGGSVSTLTIQRTQQEDSAVYLCASSAQLARTIDEQFFGPGTRLTVL.

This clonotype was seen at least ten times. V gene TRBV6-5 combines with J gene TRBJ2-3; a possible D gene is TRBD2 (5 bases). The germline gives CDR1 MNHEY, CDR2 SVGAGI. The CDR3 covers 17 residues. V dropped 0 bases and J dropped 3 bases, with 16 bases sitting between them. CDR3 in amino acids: CASSYSSWLAGTDTQYF. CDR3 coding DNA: TGTGCCAGCAGTTACTCGAGTTGGCTAGCCGGGACAGATACGCAGTATTTT.

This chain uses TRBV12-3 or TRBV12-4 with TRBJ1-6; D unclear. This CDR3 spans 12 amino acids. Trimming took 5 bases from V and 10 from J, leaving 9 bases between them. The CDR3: CASSDSPSPLHF. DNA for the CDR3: TGTGCCAGCAGTGATAGCCCATCACCCCTCCACTTT.

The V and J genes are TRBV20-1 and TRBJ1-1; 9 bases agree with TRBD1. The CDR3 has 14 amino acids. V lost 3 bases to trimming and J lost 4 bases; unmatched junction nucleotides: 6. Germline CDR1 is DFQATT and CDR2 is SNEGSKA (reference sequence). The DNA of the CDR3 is TGCAGTGCTAGGGACAGGGGCACGGGCACTGAAGCTTTCTTT. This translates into CSARDRGTGTEAFF.

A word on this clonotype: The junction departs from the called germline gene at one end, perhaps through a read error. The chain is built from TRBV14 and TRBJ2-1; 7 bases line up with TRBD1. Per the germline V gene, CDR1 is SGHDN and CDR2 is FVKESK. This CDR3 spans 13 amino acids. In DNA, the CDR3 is TGCACTTGTGGGCAGGGGGCCTACAATGAGCAGTTCTTC. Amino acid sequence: CTCGQGAYNEQFF.

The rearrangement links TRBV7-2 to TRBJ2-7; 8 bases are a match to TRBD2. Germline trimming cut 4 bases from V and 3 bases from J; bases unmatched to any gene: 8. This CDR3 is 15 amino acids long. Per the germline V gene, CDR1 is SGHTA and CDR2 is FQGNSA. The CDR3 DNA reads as TGTGCCAGCAGCTCCACAGCGGGAGCTAGCTACGAGCAGTACTTC. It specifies CASSSTAGASYEQYF.

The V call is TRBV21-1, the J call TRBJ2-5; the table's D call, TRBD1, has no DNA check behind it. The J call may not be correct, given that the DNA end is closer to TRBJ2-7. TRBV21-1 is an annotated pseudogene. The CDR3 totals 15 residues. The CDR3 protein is CASSKGRTGVYEQYF. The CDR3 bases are TGTGCCAGCAGCAAAGGTCGGACAGGGGTTTACGAGCAGTACTTC.

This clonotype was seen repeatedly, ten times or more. As DNA, the CDR3 is TGCGCCAGCAGCCAAGATCTGGCAGGGACGTACAATGAGCAGTTCTTC. Residues: CASSQDLAGTYNEQFF. The chain carries TRBV4-3 and TRBJ2-1; either TRBD1 or TRBD2 may fit D (5 bases each). With 0 bases removed from V and 4 bases from J, the gap between germline ends came to 13 bases. CDR1 LGHNA and CDR2 YSLEER come from the germline V gene. The CDR3 covers 16 residues.

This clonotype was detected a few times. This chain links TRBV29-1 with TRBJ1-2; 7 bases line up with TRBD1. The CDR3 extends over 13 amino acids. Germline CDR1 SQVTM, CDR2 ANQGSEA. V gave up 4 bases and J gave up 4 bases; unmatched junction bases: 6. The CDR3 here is CSVGEGAIYGYTF. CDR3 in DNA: TGCAGCGTTGGGGAGGGGGCGATCTATGGCTACACCTTC. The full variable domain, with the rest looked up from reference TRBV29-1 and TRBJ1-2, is SAVISQKPSRDICQRGTSLTIQCQVDSQVTMMFWYRQQPGQSLTLIATANQGSEATYESGFVIDKFPISRPNLTFSTLTVSNMSPEDSSIYLCSVGEGAIYGYTFGSGTRLTVV.